Each of the 15 T cell receptor beta chains below was sequenced from the same sample in a study of blood T cell repertoires in COVID-19. Assay used: immunoSEQ multiplex PCR; TCRdb lists only in-frame clones, some missing. Found here are 330,000 or so clones, 92% of them singletons; the top ten hold roughly 18%. The source material was PBMCs or T cells enriched from blood (not recorded which). These receptor sequences come from a woman under 40 who had recovered from COVID-19.

The J gene is TRBJ2-3, the V gene TRBV29-1; no clear D. In germline, CDR1 is SQVTM, CDR2 ANQGSEA. The CDR3 is 12 residues long. Trimming shortened V by 4 bases and J by 6 bases, and 11 bases separated the two germline ends. The CDR3: CSVADFGDTQYF. The CDR3 nucleotides read TGCAGCGTTGCCGATTTCGGGGATACGCAGTATTTT.

In nucleotides, the CDR3 is TGCGCCAGCAGTGAGTTCTCAGGCGTTAGCGGGAACACAGATACGCAGTATTTT. Encoded protein: CASSEFSGVSGNTDTQYF. V usage is TRBV10-2 and J usage is TRBJ2-3, with 8 bases lining up with TRBD2. Germline trimming cut 1 base from V and 2 bases from J; bases unmatched to any gene: 11. The CDR3 covers 18 residues. Germline CDR1 and CDR2: WSHSY and SAAADI.

V is TRBV12-3 or TRBV12-4 and J is TRBJ1-4; no clear D. CDR3 length: 13 amino acids. V lost 3 bases and J 5 bases, leaving 7 bases between the germline ends. CDR3 protein: CASSLQANEKLFF. The DNA of the CDR3 is TGTGCCAGCAGTTTGCAGGCCAATGAAAAACTGTTTTTT.

This chain joins TRBV2 and TRBJ1-1; D is possibly TRBD1 (5 bases). Germline V CDR1 and CDR2: SNHLY, FYNNEI. V gave up 3 bases and J gave up 4 bases, with 15 bases separating them. The CDR3 has 15 amino acids. CDR3: CASSDFGERGTEAFF. The CDR3 DNA reads as TGTGCCAGCAGTGATTTTGGTGAAAGGGGCACTGAAGCTTTCTTT.

The chain employs TRBV28 and TRBJ2-7; 9 bases fit TRBD2. This CDR3 comprises 17 residues. The germline CDR1 and CDR2 sequences are MDHEN and SYDVKM. J lost 3 bases, V lost 2 bases, and 11 bases had no gene match. CDR3 sequence: CASSLRRLAEGGYEQYF. DNA of the CDR3: TGTGCCAGCAGTTTAAGACGACTAGCGGAGGGGGGCTACGAGCAGTACTTC.

This chain connects TRBV5-1 to TRBJ1-2; possible D gene TRBD1, 5 bases. This CDR3 has 12 amino acids. The ends were cut back, 1 base at V and 6 bases at J, with 7 bases in the middle. Germline CDR1 SGHRS, CDR2 YFSETQ. Here the CDR3 reads CASSLLGDGYTF. CDR3 nucleotide sequence: TGCGCCAGCAGCTTGTTAGGGGATGGCTACACCTTC.

V gene TRBV5-4 combines with J gene TRBJ1-2; 8 bases agree with TRBD1. Germline CDR1 and CDR2: SGHNT and YYREEE (reference sequence). Trimming removed 5 bases from V and 5 bases from J; junction bases left unmatched: 11. The CDR3 has 15 amino acids. CDR3 in DNA: TGTGCCAGCAGTGCTGGTGGACAGGGTGGATATGGCTACACCTTC. Protein product: CASSAGGQGGYGYTF.

The chain recombines TRBV10-3 with TRBJ2-7, with D possibly matching TRBD2 (7 bases). Between the trimmed V and J ends, which lost 5 bases and 5 bases, there was a span of 10 bases. This CDR3 is built from 12 residues. The germline gives CDR1 ENHRY, CDR2 SYGVKD. DNA for the CDR3: TGTGCCATCAGTAGGGGGGGGAACGAGCAGTACTTC. It specifies CAISRGGNEQYF.

The chain couples TRBV7-2 to TRBJ1-4; TRBD1 matches at 7 bases. This CDR3 region has 15 residues. Germline loops: CDR1 SGHTA, CDR2 FQGNSA. J was trimmed by 5 bases and V by 5 bases; bases with no gene match: 8. The CDR3 bases are TGTGCCAGCAGCCCAAACAGGGGCCCAAATGAAAAACTGTTTTTT. Protein: CASSPNRGPNEKLFF. The full variable domain, in which reference TRBV7-2 and TRBJ1-4 provide the parts outside the CDR3, is GAGVSQSPSNKVTEKGKDVELRCDPISGHTALYWYRQSLGQGLEFLIYFQGNSAPDKSGLPSDRFSAERTGGSVSTLTIQRTQQEDSAVYLCASSPNRGPNEKLFFGSGTQLSVL.

The chain recombines TRBV28 with TRBJ1-2, with D perhaps matching TRBD1 (6 bases). The germline V gene has CDR1 MDHEN and CDR2 SYDVKM. Trimming cost V 3 bases and J 5 bases, with 16 bases left between them. The CDR3 sequence is 15 residues long. In DNA form, the CDR3 reads TGTGCCAGCAGTTTGGCGGGGGCAGGGGTGTATGGCTACACCTTC. Translating gives CASSLAGAGVYGYTF.

The chain employs TRBV7-2 and TRBJ1-2; D is unclear. The V gene's germline CDR1 is SGHTA and CDR2 FQGNSA. V was cut by 5 bases and J by 9 bases, with 16 bases left in between. CDR3 length: 13 residues. CDR3: CASSSRTGDRYTF. For the CDR3, the DNA is TGTGCCAGCAGCAGCCGGACCGGGGATCGCTACACCTTC. Complete variable domain (other parts from reference TRBV7-2 and TRBJ1-2): GAGVSQSPSNKVTEKGKDVELRCDPISGHTALYWYRQSLGQGLEFLIYFQGNSAPDKSGLPSDRFSAERTGGSVSTLTIQRTQQEDSAVYLCASSSRTGDRYTFGSGTRLTVV.

J is TRBJ2-7 and V is TRBV4-1, with 9 bases lining up with TRBD1. Germline CDR1 and CDR2: MGHRA and YSYEKL. The CDR3 runs 16 residues. The J segment lost 3 bases and the V segment lost 4 bases, leaving 10 bases of the junction unmatched. DNA for the CDR3: TGCGCCAGCAGCCGCAGGGTTGGACAGGGGATCTACGAGCAGTACTTC. It yields the protein CASSRRVGQGIYEQYF.

The J gene is TRBJ2-3, the V gene TRBV4-2; 7 bases are shared with TRBD2. V was pared by 0 bases and J by 2 bases, with 8 bases of the junction left unmatched. This CDR3 spans 17 amino acids. Germline V gene sequence: CDR1 LGHNA, CDR2 YNFKEQ. CDR3 DNA sequence: TGTGCCAGCAGCCAAGATCGGGGCGGGGGTACCACAGATACGCAGTATTTT. It specifies CASSQDRGGGTTDTQYF.

In this sample, this clone turned up a few times. This chain joins TRBV19 and TRBJ2-3; D might be TRBD2 (5 bases). The CDR3 extends over 12 amino acids. The V gene lost 4 bases and the J gene lost 7 bases, with 9 bases spanning the gap. Germline V gives CDR1 LNHDA, CDR2 SQIVND (reference sequence). CDR3 sequence (DNA): TGTGCCAGTAGTACGTCCGGGAATACGCAGTATTTT. This translates into CASSTSGNTQYF.

V and J are TRBV7-2 and TRBJ2-7; possible D gene TRBD2, 8 bases. CDR3 size: 16 residues. Germline V gives CDR1 SGHTA, CDR2 FQGNSA. V was trimmed by 6 bases and J by 2 bases, leaving 20 bases between them. The CDR3 loop reads CASSYQGGAGAYEQYF. CDR3 DNA sequence: TGTGCCAGCAGTTACCAGGGGGGAGCGGGAGCCTACGAGCAGTACTTC.